One T cell receptor (beta chain) is described in this entry. The data derive from a study of blood T cell repertoires in COVID-19. Study in general: Samples of COVID-19 (acute and convalescent) were obtained from the United States, Italy and Spain. Nucleic acid was either cDNA or gDNA, and it came from T cells, B-cell-depleted T cells, or PBMCs.

Trimming removed 10 bases from V and 3 bases from J, with 15 bases in between. CDR1 is MNHEY and CDR2 is SVGAGI in the germline V gene. This CDR3 comprises 13 residues. Original analysis: Amplifying reference gene primers gave estimates of nucleated cell counts. TCRdb keeps only in-frame clones here, not all; method: immunoSEQ multiplex PCR. The V and J calls and the clone size are those of that table, but D and trimming were determined from the DNA. The table has fewer than 110,000 clones, 80% seen once. The V call is TRBV6-5, the J call TRBJ1-1; TRBD1 is a possible D gene (6 bases). Input material: peripheral blood. The TCR sequence derives from a man in his 70s with acute or convalescent COVID-19. The CDR3 sequence: CATFGQWDTEAFF. For the CDR3, the DNA is TGTGCCACCTTTGGACAGTGGGACACTGAAGCTTTCTTT.